The present entry profiles one T cell receptor beta chain with its context. V was clipped by 10 bases and J by 5 bases, with 13 bases between them. This CDR3 comprises 12 residues. Germline V CDR1 and CDR2: SEHNR, FQNEAQ (reference sequence). This sample was taken from a study of shared clonotypes between healthy human individuals. Naive CD8 cells comprised CD45RO-negative, CCR7-positively selected cells, excluding terminally differentiated effector memory CD45RA+ cells. The method was immunoSEQ multiplex PCR; TCRdb's version includes in-frame clones alone and lacks a portion of them. The sample consists of fewer than 850,000 clones, about 97% of them appearing once.

Sequenced input: naive CD8+ T cells sorted from blood. This receptor was taken from a young man in good health. J is TRBJ2-3 and V is TRBV7-9; TRBD1 might be the D (7 bases). The CDR3 DNA reads TGTGCCACCAGGGGGGTTGAAGATACGCAGTATTTT. This sequence encodes CATRGVEDTQYF.